This section outlines one TCR beta chain sequence together with its context. Between the trimmed V and J ends, which lost 1 base and 2 bases, there was a span of 6 bases. This CDR3 is built from 14 residues. Germline V CDR1 and CDR2: SGHVS, FQNEAQ. Sequencing was performed with immunoSEQ multiplex PCR; in TCRdb, only in-frame clones are kept and a portion is missing. Counted here are some 160,000 clones, roughly 91% occurring once; the ten biggest clones make up 2% to 2.5%. These data originate in a study of blood T cell repertoires in COVID-19. Overall study: Whether acute or convalescent, the COVID-19 samples came from the United States, Italy and Spain.

Specimen: peripheral blood. The rearrangement links TRBV7-8 to TRBJ1-5; D gene uncertain. The clonotype comes from a man aged 45-60 years who had recovered from COVID-19. In nucleotides, the CDR3 is TGTGCCAGCAGCTTAGAACAGCGCAATCAGCCCCAGCATTTT. Translated, it gives CASSLEQRNQPQHF.